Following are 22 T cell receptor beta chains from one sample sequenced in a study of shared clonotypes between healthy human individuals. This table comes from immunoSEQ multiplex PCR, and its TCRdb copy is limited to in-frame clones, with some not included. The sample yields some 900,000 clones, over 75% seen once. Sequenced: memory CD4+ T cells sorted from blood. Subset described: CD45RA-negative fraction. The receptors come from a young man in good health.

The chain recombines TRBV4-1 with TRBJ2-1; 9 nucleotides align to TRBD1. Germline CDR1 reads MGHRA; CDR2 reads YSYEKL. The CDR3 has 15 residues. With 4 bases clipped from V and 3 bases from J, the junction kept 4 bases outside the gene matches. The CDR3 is CASSRGTGNYNEQFF. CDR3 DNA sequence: TGCGCCAGCAGCCGAGGGACAGGGAACTACAATGAGCAGTTCTTC.

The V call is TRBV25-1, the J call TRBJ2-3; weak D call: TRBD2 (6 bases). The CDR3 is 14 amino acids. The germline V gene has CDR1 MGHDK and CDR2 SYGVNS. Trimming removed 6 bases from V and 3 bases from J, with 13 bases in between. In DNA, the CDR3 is TGTGCCAGCAGGGAGGGATGGGGGACAGATACGCAGTATTTT. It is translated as CASREGWGTDTQYF.

The CDR3 loop is CASKEAVAGNTIYF. The CDR3 nucleotides read TGCGCCAGCAAGGAGGCAGTAGCGGGAAACACCATATATTTT. The V call is TRBV5-1, the J call TRBJ1-3, with D unclear. Germline V CDR1 and CDR2: SGHRS, YFSETQ. This CDR3 is built from 14 residues. V lost 6 bases to trimming and J lost 4 bases, with 14 bases between them.

This CDR3 reads CASSRTYEQYF. The DNA for the CDR3 is TGTGCCAGCAGCCGAACCTACGAGCAGTACTTC. The J gene is TRBJ2-7, the V gene TRBV11-3; no firm D call. V was trimmed by 5 bases and J by 2 bases, leaving 4 bases between them. CDR3 length: 11 residues. The V gene's germline CDR1 is SGHNT and CDR2 YENEEA.

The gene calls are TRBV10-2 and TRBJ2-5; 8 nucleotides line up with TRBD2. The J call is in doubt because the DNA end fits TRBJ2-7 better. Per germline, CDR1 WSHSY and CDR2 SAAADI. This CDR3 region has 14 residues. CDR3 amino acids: CASSDPGGNYEQYF. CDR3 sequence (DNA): TGCGCCAGCAGTGATCCGGGGGGGAACTACGAGCAGTACTTC.

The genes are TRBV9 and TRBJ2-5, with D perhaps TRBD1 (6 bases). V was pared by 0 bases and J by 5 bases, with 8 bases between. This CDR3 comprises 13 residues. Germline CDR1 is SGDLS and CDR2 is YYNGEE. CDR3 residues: CASSVVQGETQYF. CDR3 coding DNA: TGTGCCAGCAGCGTAGTTCAGGGGGAGACCCAGTACTTC.

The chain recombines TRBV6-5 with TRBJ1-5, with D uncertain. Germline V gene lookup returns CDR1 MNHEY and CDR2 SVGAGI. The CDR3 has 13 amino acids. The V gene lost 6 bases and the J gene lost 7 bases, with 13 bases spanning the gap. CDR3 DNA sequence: TGTGCCAGCAGCCCCAAATCCCAACAGCCCCAGCATTTT. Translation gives CASSPKSQQPQHF.

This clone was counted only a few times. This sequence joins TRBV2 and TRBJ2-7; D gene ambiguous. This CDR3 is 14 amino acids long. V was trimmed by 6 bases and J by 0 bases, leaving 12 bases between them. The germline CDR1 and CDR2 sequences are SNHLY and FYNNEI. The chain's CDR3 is CASSGTRSSYEQYF. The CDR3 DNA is TGTGCCAGCAGCGGAACACGGAGCTCCTACGAGCAGTACTTC.

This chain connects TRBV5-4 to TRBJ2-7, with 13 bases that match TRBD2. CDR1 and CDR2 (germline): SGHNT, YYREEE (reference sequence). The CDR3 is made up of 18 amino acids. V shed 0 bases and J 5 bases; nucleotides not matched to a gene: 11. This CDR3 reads CASSLGLAGGRFGDEQYF. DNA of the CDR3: TGTGCCAGCAGCTTGGGACTAGCGGGGGGCCGTTTCGGGGACGAGCAGTACTTC.

Here the CDR3 reads CASSIGTTEQYF. The CDR3 DNA follows: TGTGCCAGCAGCATCGGGACTACCGAGCAGTACTTC. The V gene is TRBV11-2, the J gene TRBJ2-7; TRBD2 matches 7 bases. Germline V gene sequence: CDR1 SGHAT, CDR2 FQNNGV. The CDR3 runs to 12 residues. The V segment lost 5 bases and the J segment 6 bases; nucleotides outside the gene matches: 4.

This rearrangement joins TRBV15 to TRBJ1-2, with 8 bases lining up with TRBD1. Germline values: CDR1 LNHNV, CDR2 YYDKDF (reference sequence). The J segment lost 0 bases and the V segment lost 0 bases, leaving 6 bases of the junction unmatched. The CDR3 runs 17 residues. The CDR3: CATSRDRGTGANYGYTF. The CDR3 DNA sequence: TGTGCCACCAGCAGAGATCGTGGGACAGGCGCTAACTATGGCTACACCTTC.

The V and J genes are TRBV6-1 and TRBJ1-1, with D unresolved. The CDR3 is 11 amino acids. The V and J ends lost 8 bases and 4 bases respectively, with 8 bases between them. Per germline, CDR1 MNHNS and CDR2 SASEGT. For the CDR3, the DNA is TGTGCCAGCTCGCGCGCCACTGAAGCTTTCTTT. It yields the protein CASSRATEAFF.

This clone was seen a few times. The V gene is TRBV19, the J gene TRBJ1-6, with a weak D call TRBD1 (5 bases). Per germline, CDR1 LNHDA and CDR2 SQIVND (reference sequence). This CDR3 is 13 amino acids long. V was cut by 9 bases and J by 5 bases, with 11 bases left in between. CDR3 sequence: CASRRGDNSPLHF. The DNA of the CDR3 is TGTGCCAGCAGGCGGGGGGATAATTCACCCCTCCACTTT.

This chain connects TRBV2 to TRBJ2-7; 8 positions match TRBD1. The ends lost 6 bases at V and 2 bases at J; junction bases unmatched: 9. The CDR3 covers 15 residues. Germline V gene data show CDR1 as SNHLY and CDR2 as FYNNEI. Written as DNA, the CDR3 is TGTGCCAGCAGCGCAGGGGGCGGAGGGGCCTACGAGCAGTACTTC. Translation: CASSAGGGGAYEQYF.

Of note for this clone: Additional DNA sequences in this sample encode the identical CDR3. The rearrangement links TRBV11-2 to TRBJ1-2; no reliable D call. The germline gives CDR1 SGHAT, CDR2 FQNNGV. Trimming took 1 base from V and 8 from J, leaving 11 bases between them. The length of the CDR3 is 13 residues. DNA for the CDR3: TGTGCCAGCAGCTTAGGCGGGGTAGAGGGCTACACCTTC. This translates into CASSLGGVEGYTF.

CDR3 nucleotide sequence: TGTGCCAGCTCACCTGCTATCCGGTCACCCCTCCACTTT. This codes for CASSPAIRSPLHF. The gene calls are TRBV18 and TRBJ1-6; D remains ambiguous. The CDR3 loop spans 13 amino acids. CDR1 is KGHSH and CDR2 is LQKENI in the germline V gene. V lost 3 bases and J lost 10, with 10 bases in between.

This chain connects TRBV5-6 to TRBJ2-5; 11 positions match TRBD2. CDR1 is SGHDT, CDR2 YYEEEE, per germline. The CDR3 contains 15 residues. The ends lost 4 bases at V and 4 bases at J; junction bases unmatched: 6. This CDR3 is CASSKTSGRSETQYF. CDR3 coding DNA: TGTGCCAGCAGCAAAACTAGCGGGAGATCAGAGACCCAGTACTTC.

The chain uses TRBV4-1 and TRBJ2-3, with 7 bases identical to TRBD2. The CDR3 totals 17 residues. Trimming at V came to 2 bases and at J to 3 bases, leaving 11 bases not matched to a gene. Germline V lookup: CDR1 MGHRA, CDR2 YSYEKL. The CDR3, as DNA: TGCGCCAGCAGCCAACCCTTGACCCCCGGGAGGACAGATACGCAGTATTTT. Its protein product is CASSQPLTPGRTDTQYF.

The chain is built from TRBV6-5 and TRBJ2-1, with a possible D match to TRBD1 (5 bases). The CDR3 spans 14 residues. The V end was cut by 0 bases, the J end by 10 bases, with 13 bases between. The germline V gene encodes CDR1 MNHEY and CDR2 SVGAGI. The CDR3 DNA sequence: TGTGCCAGCAGTTACTCTCAGGGCCGAGCGGAGCAGTTCTTC. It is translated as CASSYSQGRAEQFF.

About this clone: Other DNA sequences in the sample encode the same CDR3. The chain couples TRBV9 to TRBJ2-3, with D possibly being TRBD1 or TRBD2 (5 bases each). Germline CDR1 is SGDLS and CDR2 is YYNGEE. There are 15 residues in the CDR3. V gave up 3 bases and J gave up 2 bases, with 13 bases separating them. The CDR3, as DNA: TGTGCCAGCAGCGCCCGGGACGGGAACACAGATACGCAGTATTTT. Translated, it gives CASSARDGNTDTQYF.

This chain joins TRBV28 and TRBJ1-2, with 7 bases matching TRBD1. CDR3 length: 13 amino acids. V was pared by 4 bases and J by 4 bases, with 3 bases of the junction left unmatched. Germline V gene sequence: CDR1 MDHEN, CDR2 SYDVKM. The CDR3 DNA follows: TGTGCCAGCAGTTGGACAGGTTTCTATGGCTACACCTTC. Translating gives CASSWTGFYGYTF.

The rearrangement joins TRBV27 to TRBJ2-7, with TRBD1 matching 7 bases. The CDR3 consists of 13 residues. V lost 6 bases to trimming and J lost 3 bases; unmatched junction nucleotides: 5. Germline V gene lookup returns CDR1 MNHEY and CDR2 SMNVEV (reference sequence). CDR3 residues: CASRPTGVYEQYF. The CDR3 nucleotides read TGTGCCAGCAGGCCAACAGGGGTCTACGAGCAGTACTTC.